The rows below give T cell receptor beta chains drawn from one sample of a study of T cells in Graves' hyperthyroidism and ophthalmopathy. TCRdb used MiXCR to reprocess the multiplex PCR reads, holding one entry per CDR3 protein. The sample gives more than 500,000 distinct CDR3 sequences, roughly 14% of which show up once; roughly 4.5% is in the top ten. The sequencing sample was made of blood. These receptor sequences come from a woman aged 35 to 49 with Graves' ophthalmopathy. The CDR3 runs from the conserved cysteine through the conserved F or W.

>TRBJ1-1|TRBV13
CASSSDPENTEAFF
>TRBJ2-5|TRBV20-1
CSAVQGWDQETQYF
>TRBJ1-1|TRBV11-2
CASSLGTGNEAFF
>TRBJ2-7|TRBV6-2/TRBV6-3
CASSPPTSRRYEQYF
>TRBJ2-6|TRBV7-8
CASSLRGGSGANVLTF
>TRBJ1-1|TRBV9
CASSVSLGQGTTEAFF
>TRBJ1-1|TRBV28
CASSSPVGNTEAFF
>TRBJ2-7|TRBV6-5
CASSYSKERLDPEQYF
>TRBJ1-1|TRBV6-5
CASIRDREVGEAFF
>TRBJ1-1|TRBV6-5
CASSYSISGAGNTEAFF
>TRBJ1-2|TRBV7-9
CASSRAGALDGYTF
>TRBJ1-5|TRBV12-3/TRBV12-4
CASSLRAGVEVVQPQHF
>TRBJ2-5|TRBV7-8
CASSSSTGTTPETQYF
>TRBJ2-2|TRBV24-1
CATSDESGEDHGELFF
>TRBJ2-2|TRBV4-3
CASSQEVGFGRGVGELFF
>TRBJ2-7|TRBV27
CASSLSWQGISYEQYF
>TRBJ1-5|TRBV28
CASSDKPAQHF